Each of the 12 T cell receptor beta chains below was sequenced from the same sample in a study of T cells in Graves' hyperthyroidism and ophthalmopathy. TCR beta CDR3 regions were amplified from RNA. TCR CDR3 regions were first amplified by RT-PCR with HTBI primers. A single record per CDR3 protein comes from TCRdb applying MiXCR to the multiplex PCR reads. The sample gives 550,000 to 600,000 distinct CDR3 sequences, 16% of which show up once; around 19% is in the top ten. The source material was blood. These receptors were collected from a woman in her late teens or twenties with Graves' hyperthyroidism.

In DNA form, the CDR3 reads TGTGCCAGCAGCCCAAGGGCAGTTCCGACAGATACGCAGTATTTT. Its protein is CASSPRAVPTDTQYF. This chain links TRBV6-1 with TRBJ2-3; D remains unclear. Germline lookup yields CDR1 MNHNS and CDR2 SASEGT. V was pared by 6 bases and J by 3 bases, with 16 bases between. The CDR3 consists of 15 residues.

The chain employs TRBV20-1 and TRBJ2-7, with TRBD2 matching over 10 bases. The CDR3 totals 15 residues. Germline V gives CDR1 DFQATT, CDR2 SNEGSKA (reference sequence). J lost 4 bases, V lost 0 bases, and 6 bases had no gene match. This chain's CDR3 is CSARDPSGRLYEQYF. In DNA form, the CDR3 reads TGCAGTGCTAGAGATCCTAGCGGGAGACTATACGAGCAGTACTTC.

This clonotype was found many times. This sequence joins TRBV12-3 or TRBV12-4 and TRBJ2-1; D is undetermined. Deletions cut 3 bases from V and 9 bases from J, with 9 bases between. This CDR3 is built from 12 residues. The CDR3 sequence is CASSFGRGEQFF. Here the CDR3 DNA reads TGTGCCAGCAGTTTTGGGCGAGGTGAGCAGTTCTTC.

This clonotype was counted many times. This chain connects TRBV24-1 to TRBJ1-2, with 7 bases matching TRBD1. Trimming cost V 4 bases and J 3 bases; bases outside gene matches: 10. Germline assignment: CDR1 KGHDR and CDR2 SFDVKD. The CDR3 contains 16 residues. CDR3 DNA sequence: TGTGCCACCAGTGACGACCGGGACAGCGACGACTATGGCTACACCTTC. It is translated as CATSDDRDSDDYGYTF.

J is TRBJ2-5 and V is TRBV7-9; TRBD2 aligns across 13 bases. The J segment lost 2 bases and the V segment lost 3 bases, leaving 3 bases of the junction unmatched. This CDR3 contains 16 residues. Germline V gives CDR1 SEHNR, CDR2 FQNEAQ (reference sequence). The CDR3 region is CASSFRTSGGQETQYF. The CDR3 nucleotides are TGTGCCAGCAGCTTTCGGACTAGCGGGGGACAAGAGACCCAGTACTTC.

A few counts support this clonotype. The chain is built from TRBV12-3 or TRBV12-4 and TRBJ1-2; TRBD1 agrees at 10 bases. The length of the CDR3 is 14 residues. With V trimmed by 6 bases and J by 6 bases, 7 bases remained unmatched. CDR3 loop: CASSTGTGEDGYTF. CDR3 nucleotide sequence: TGTGCCAGCAGCACCGGGACAGGGGAGGATGGCTACACCTTC.

This clonotype was counted between two and nine times. This chain links TRBV15 with TRBJ1-2, with TRBD1 as a possible D gene (6 bases). The CDR3 totals 14 residues. Trimming left V 2 bases short and J 4 bases short, with 11 bases between. CDR1 LNHNV and CDR2 YYDKDF come from the germline V gene (reference sequence). Here the CDR3 reads CATSRPRTAYGYTF. CDR3 nucleotide sequence: TGTGCCACCAGCAGACCAAGGACAGCCTATGGCTACACCTTC.

This clonotype has at least ten counts. This chain joins TRBV20-1 and TRBJ1-1; D not certain. The V and J ends lost 3 bases and 0 bases respectively, with 11 bases between them. This CDR3 has 14 amino acids. CDR1 and CDR2 (germline): DFQATT, SNEGSKA (reference sequence). DNA of the CDR3: TGCAGTGCTAGTTATCACAGTCTGAACACTGAAGCTTTCTTT. It specifies CSASYHSLNTEAFF.

The sample holds a few counts of this clonotype. The J gene is TRBJ2-1, the V gene TRBV2; 7 bases are a match to TRBD2. The CDR3 is 12 amino acids. The germline gives CDR1 SNHLY, CDR2 FYNNEI. With 6 bases clipped from V and 6 bases from J, the junction kept 2 bases outside the gene matches. The CDR3 loop is CASRASGNEQFF. The CDR3 nucleotides read TGTGCCAGCAGGGCTAGCGGCAATGAGCAGTTCTTC.

This clonotype has ten or more counts. This chain connects TRBV20-1 to TRBJ2-3; D possibly corresponds to TRBD2 (6 bases). The ends were cut back, 6 bases at V and 4 bases at J, with 17 bases in the middle. Per germline, CDR1 DFQATT and CDR2 SNEGSKA (reference sequence). The CDR3 has 14 amino acids. CDR3: CSAPHPTSSDTQYF. As DNA, the CDR3 is TGCAGTGCGCCCCACCCAACTAGCTCAGATACGCAGTATTTT.

Notes on this clonotype: A read error is possible here, since a much larger clone lies one base away. The chain uses TRBV5-1 and TRBJ2-7; TRBD1 is a possible D gene (5 bases). The CDR3 consists of 14 residues. The V gene lost 1 base and the J gene lost 7 bases, with 15 bases spanning the gap. The V gene's germline CDR1 is SGHRS and CDR2 YFSETQ. The CDR3 nucleotides are TGCGCCAGCAGCTTGAGGGGATCAGCAGATGAGCAGTACTTC. It is translated as CASSLRGSADEQYF.

This chain connects TRBV5-1 to TRBJ2-7, with TRBD1 identical over 10 bases. The V and J ends lost 5 bases and 7 bases, in that order; junction bases with no gene match: 9. Per germline, CDR1 SGHRS and CDR2 YFSETQ. CDR3 length: 14 amino acids. The CDR3 bases are TGCGCCAGCAGACCCGGGACAGGGGCGGGTGAGCAGTACTTC. This sequence encodes CASRPGTGAGEQYF.